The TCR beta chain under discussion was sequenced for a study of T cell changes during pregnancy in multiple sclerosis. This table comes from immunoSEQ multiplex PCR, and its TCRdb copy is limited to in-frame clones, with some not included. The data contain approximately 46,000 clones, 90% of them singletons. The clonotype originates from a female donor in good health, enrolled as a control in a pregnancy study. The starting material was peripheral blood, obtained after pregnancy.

The CDR3 DNA follows: TGTGCCAGCAGCCTGCGGGCCCCCTACGAGCAGTACTTC. Its translation: CASSLRAPYEQYF. The chain joins TRBV27 to TRBJ2-7, with D tentatively TRBD2 (5 bases). The CDR3 has 13 amino acids. V lost 6 bases to trimming and J lost 2 bases, with 11 bases between them. Germline CDR1 is MNHEY and CDR2 is SMNVEV (reference sequence).